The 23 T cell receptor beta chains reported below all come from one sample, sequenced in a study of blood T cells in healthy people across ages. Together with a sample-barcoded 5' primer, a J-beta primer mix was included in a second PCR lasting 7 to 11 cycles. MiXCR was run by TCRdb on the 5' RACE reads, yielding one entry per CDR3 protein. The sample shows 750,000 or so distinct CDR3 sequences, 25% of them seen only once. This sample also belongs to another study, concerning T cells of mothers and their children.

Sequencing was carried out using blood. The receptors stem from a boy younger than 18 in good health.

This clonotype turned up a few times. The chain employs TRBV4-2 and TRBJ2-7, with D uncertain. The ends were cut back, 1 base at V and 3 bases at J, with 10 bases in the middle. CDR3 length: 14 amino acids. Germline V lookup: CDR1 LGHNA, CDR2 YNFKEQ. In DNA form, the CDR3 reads TGTGCCAGCAGCCAAGGGACGGATTACTACGAGCAGTACTTC. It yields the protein CASSQGTDYYEQYF.

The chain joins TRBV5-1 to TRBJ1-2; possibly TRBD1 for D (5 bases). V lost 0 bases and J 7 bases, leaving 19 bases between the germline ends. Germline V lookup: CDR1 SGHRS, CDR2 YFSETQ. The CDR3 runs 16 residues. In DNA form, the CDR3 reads TGCGCCAGCAGCTTGGGTCAGGGTGGAATAGAGGGTGGCTACACCTTC. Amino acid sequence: CASSLGQGGIEGGYTF. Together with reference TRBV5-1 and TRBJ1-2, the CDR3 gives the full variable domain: KAGVTQTPRYLIKTRGQQVTLSCSPISGHRSVSWYQQTPGQGLQFLFEYFSETQRNKGNFPGRFSGRQFSNSRSEMNVSTLELGDSALYLCASSLGQGGIEGGYTFGSGTRLTVV.

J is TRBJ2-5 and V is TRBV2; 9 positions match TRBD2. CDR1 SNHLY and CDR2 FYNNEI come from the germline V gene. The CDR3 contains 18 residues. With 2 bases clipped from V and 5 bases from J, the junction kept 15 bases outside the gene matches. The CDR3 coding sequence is TGTGCCAGCAGTGAACCCCTCCAAATAGCGGGGGTCGTGGAGACCCAGTACTTC. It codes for CASSEPLQIAGVVETQYF.

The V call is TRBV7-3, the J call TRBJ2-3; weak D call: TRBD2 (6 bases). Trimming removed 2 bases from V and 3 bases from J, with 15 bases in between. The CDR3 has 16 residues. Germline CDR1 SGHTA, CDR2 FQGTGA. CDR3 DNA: TGTGCCAGCAGCTTACCACGGGAGATCGTGACAGATACGCAGTATTTT. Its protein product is CASSLPREIVTDTQYF.

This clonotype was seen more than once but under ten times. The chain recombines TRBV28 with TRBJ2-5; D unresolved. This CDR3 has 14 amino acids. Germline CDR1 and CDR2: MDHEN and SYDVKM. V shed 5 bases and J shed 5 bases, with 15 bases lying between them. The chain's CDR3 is CASSPRVVGETQYF. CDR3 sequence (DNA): TGTGCCAGCAGTCCAAGGGTGGTGGGGGAGACCCAGTACTTC.

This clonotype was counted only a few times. CDR3 nucleotides: TGTGCCAGCAGTTTAGTAGCGGGAACGTACTACAATGAGCAGTTCTTC. Protein sequence: CASSLVAGTYYNEQFF. The chain uses TRBV7-3 and TRBJ2-5; 8 bases match TRBD2. TRBJ2-1 explains the end of the DNA better; the J call may be wrong. The CDR3 length is 16 residues. The germline V gene encodes CDR1 SGHTA and CDR2 FQGTGA.

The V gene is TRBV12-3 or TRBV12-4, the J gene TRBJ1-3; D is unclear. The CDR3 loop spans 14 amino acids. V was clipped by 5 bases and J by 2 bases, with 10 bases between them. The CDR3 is CASSPLAAGNTIYF. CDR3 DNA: TGTGCCAGCAGTCCCCTTGCAGCTGGAAACACCATATATTTT.

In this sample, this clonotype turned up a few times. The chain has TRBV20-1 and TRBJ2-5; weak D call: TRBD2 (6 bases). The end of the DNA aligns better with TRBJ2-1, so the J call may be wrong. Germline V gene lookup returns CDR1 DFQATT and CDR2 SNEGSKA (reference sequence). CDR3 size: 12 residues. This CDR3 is CSARGTGNEQFF. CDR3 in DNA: TGCAGTGCTAGGGGGACTGGAAATGAGCAGTTCTTC.

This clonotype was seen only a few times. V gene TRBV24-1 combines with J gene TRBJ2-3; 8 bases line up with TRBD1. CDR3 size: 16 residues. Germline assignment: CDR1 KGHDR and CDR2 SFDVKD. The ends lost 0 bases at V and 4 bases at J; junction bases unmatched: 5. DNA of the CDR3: TGTGCCACCAGTGATTTGACAGGGGGTTTCCCAGATACGCAGTATTTT. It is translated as CATSDLTGGFPDTQYF.

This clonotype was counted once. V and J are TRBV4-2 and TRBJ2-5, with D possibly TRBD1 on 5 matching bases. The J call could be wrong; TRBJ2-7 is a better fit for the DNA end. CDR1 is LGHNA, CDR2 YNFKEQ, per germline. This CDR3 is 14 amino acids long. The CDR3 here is CASSPNRQFYEQYF. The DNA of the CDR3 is TGTGCCAGCAGCCCTAACCGACAGTTCTACGAGCAGTACTTC.

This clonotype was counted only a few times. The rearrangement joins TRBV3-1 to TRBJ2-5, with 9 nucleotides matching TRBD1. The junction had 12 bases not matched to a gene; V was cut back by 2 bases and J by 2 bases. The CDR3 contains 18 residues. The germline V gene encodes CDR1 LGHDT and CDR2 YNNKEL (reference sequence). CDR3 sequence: CASSQPYLDRGGQETQYF. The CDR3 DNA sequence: TGTGCCAGCAGCCAACCCTACCTGGACAGGGGTGGACAAGAGACCCAGTACTTC.

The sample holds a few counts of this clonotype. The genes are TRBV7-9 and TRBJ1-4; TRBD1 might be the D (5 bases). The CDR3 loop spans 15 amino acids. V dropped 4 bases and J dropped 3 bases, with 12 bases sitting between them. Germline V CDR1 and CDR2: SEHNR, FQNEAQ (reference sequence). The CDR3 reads CASSSGTVPNEKLFF. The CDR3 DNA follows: TGTGCCAGCAGCTCCGGGACGGTGCCTAATGAAAAACTGTTTTTT.

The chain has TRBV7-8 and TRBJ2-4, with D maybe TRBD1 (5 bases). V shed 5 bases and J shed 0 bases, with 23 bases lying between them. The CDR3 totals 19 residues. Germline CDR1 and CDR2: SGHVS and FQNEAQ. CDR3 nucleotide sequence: TGTGCCAGCAGCCCATCACCAAGGGCAGGGATAATAGCCAAAAACATTCAGTACTTC. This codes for CASSPSPRAGIIAKNIQYF.

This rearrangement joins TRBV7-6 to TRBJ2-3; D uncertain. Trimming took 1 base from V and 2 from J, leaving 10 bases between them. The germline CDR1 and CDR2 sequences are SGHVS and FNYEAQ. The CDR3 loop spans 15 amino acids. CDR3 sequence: CASSLVSLNTDTQYF. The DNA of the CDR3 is TGTGCCAGCAGCTTAGTCTCTCTTAACACAGATACGCAGTATTTT.

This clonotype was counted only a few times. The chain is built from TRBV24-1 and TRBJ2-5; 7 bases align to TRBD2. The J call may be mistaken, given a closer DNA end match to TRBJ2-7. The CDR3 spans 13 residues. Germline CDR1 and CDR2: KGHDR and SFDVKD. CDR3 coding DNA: TGTGCCACCAGTCGCGGGGGTGTGGACGAGCAGTACTTC. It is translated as CATSRGGVDEQYF.

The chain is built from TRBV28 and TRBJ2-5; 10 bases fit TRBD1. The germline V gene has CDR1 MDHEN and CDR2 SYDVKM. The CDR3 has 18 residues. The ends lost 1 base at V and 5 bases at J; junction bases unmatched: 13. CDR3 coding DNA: TGTGCCAGCAGTTTATTCTTGGGACAGGGGCTTGTACGGGAGACCCAGTACTTC. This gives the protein CASSLFLGQGLVRETQYF.

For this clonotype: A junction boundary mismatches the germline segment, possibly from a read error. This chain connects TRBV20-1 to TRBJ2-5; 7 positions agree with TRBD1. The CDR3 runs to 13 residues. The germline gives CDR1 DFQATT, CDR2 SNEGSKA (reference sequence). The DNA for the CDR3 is TGCAGTGCTAGTAGGCAGGGGGTTGAGACCCGGTACTTC. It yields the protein CSASRQGVETRYF.

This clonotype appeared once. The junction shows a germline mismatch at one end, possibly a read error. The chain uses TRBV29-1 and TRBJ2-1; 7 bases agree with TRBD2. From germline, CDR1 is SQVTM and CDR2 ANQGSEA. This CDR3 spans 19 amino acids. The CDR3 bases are TGCAGCGCCCAGATGTGGGGCCTCCGAGCGGGGACCTACTACAATGGGCAGTTCTTC. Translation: CSAQMWGLRAGTYYNGQFF.

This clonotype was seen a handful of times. In nucleotides, the CDR3 is TGCGCCAGCAGCTTGGAGGCCTACGGGGTATACGAGCAGTACTTC. As protein: CASSLEAYGVYEQYF. V is TRBV5-1 and J is TRBJ2-7, with D possibly being TRBD2 (5 bases). Per the germline V gene, CDR1 is SGHRS and CDR2 is YFSETQ. Trimming removed 0 bases from V and 4 bases from J, with 14 bases in between. This CDR3 is 15 amino acids long.

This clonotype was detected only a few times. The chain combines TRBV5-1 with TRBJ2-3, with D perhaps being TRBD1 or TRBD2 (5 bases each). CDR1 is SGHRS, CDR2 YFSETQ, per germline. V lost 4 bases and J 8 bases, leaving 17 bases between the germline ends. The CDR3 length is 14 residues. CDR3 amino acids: CASSIGTSGGTQYF. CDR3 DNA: TGCGCCAGCAGCATCGGGACCTCAGGAGGTACGCAGTATTTT.

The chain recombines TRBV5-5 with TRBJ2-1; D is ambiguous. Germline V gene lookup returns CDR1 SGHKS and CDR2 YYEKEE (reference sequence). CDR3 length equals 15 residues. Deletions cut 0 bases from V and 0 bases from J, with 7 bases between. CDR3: CASSLVMNSYNEQFF. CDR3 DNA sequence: TGTGCCAGCAGCTTGGTCATGAACTCCTACAATGAGCAGTTCTTC.

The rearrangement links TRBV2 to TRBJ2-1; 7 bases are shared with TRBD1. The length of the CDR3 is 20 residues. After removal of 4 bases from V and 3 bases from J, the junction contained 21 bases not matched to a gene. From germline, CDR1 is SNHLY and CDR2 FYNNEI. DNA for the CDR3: TGTGCCAGCAGTGTCAAGAGACAGGGAACCAGCGGAGGTAACTACAATGAGCAGTTCTTC. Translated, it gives CASSVKRQGTSGGNYNEQFF.

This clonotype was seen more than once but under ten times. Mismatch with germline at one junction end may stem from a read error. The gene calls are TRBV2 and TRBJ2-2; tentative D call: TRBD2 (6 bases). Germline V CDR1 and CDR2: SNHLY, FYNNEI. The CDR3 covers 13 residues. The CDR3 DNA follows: TGTGCCAGCAACGTCGGGACCGCCGGGGGGCTGTTTTTT. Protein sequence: CASNVGTAGGLFF. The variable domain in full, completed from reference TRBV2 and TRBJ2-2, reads EPEVTQTPSHQVTQMGQEVILRCVPISNHLYFYWYRQILGQKVEFLVSFYNNEISEKSEIFDDQFSVERPDGSNFTLKIRSTKLEDSAMYFCASNVGTAGGLFFGEGSRLTVL.